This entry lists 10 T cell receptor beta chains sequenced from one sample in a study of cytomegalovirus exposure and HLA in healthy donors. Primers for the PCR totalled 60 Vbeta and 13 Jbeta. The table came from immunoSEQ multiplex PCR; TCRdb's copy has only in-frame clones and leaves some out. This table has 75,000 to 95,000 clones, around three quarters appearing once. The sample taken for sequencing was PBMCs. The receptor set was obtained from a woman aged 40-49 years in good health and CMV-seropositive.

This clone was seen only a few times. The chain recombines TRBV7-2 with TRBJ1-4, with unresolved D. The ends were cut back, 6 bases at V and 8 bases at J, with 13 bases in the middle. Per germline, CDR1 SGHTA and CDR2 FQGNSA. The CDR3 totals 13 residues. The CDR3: CASRPYLEEKLFF. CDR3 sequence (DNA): TGTGCCAGCAGACCGTATCTAGAAGAAAAACTGTTTTTT.

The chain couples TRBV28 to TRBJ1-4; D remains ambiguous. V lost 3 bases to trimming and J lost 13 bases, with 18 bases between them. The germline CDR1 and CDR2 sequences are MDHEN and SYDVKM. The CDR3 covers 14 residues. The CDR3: CASSLEAGGPRLFF. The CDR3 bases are TGTGCCAGCAGTTTGGAGGCAGGAGGCCCGCGACTGTTTTTT. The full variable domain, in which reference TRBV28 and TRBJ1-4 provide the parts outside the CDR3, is DVKVTQSSRYLVKRTGEKVFLECVQDMDHENMFWYRQDPGLGLRLIYFSYDVKMKEKGDIPEGYSVSREKKERFSLILESASTNQTSMYLCASSLEAGGPRLFFGSGTQLSVL.

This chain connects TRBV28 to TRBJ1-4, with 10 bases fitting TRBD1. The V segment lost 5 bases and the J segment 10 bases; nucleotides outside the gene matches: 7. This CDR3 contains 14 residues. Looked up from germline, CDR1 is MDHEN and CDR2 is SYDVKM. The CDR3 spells CASSTGQGPGKLFF. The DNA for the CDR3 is TGTGCCAGCAGTACGGGACAGGGGCCCGGAAAACTGTTTTTT.

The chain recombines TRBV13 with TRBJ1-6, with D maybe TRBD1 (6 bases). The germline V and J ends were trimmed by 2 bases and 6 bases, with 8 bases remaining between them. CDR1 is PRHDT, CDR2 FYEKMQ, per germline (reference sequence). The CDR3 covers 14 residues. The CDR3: CASSLSGVNSPLHF. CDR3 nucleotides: TGTGCCAGCAGCTTATCAGGGGTTAATTCACCCCTCCACTTT.

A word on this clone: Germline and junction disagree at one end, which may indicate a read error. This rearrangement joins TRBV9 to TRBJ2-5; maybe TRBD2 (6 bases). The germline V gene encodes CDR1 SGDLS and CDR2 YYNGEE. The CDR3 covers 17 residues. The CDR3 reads CASRVEGIADNQETQYF. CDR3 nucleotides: TGTGCCAGCAGGGTAGAGGGGATAGCGGACAACCAAGAGACCCAGTACTTC.

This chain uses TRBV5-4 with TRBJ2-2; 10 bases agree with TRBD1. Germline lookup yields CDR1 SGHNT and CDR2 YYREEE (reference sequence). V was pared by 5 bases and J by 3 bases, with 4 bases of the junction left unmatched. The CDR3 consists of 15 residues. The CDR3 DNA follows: TGTGCCAGCAGTGACAGGGGGCTTTACACCGGGGAGCTGTTTTTT. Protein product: CASSDRGLYTGELFF.

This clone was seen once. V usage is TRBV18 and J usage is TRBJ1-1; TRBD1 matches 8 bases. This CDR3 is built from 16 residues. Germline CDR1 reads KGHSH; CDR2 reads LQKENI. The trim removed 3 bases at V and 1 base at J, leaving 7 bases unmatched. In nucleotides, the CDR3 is TGTGCCAGCTCACCGCGACAGGGGCGATCGAACACTGAAGCTTTCTTT. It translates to CASSPRQGRSNTEAFF.

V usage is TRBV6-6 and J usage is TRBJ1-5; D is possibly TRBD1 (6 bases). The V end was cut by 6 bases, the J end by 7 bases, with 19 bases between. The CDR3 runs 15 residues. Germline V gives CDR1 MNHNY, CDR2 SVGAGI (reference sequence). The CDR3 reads CASSTRQQGGQPQHF. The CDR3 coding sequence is TGTGCCAGCAGCACCCGTCAACAGGGCGGGCAGCCCCAGCATTTT.

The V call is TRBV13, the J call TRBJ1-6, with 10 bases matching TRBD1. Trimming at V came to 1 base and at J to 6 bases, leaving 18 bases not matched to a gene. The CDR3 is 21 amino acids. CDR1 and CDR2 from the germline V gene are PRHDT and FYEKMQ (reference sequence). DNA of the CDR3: TGTGCCAGCAGCTTAGTTCTACCCGCCGGGACAGGGGATATTGGTAATTCACCCCTCCACTTT. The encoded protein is CASSLVLPAGTGDIGNSPLHF.

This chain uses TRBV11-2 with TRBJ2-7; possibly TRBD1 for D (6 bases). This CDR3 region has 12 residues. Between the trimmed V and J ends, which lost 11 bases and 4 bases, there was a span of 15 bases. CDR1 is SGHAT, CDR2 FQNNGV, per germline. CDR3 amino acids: CASGESGYEQYF. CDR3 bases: TGTGCCTCAGGGGAGAGTGGTTACGAGCAGTACTTC.